The rows below give T cell receptor beta chains drawn from one sample of a study of blood T cell repertoires in COVID-19. The assay was immunoSEQ multiplex PCR, and TCRdb's table has in-frame clones only and misses some. The top ten hold about 5% of the sample, which has 150,000 or so clones, 85% to 95% seen once. Sequencing input: peripheral blood. These TCRs come from a woman in her 50s with acute or convalescent COVID-19. CDR3s include the opening cysteine and the closing phenylalanine or tryptophan. A D gene is named only where the DNA matches it firmly. Some rows mark clone size as missing; the rest say once, few, many or name a class of expanded clone.

TRBV5-6,-,TRBJ2-6,TRBD2,17,CASSLGLAGAGANVLTF,TGTGCCAGCAGCCTGGGACTAGCGGGAGCCGGGGCCAACGTCCTGACTTTC
TRBV7-9,-,TRBJ1-1,TRBD1,15,CASSLGTGLNTEAFF,TGTGCCAGCAGCTTGGGGACAGGGTTGAACACTGAAGCTTTCTTT
TRBV19,-,TRBJ2-3,-,13,CASSLTPTMPQYF,TGTGCCAGTAGTTTGACTCCTACGATGCCGCAGTATTTT
TRBV6-5,-,TRBJ1-1,-,16,CASSYSATAGGTEAFF,TGTGCCAGCAGTTACTCGGCTACAGCGGGCGGCACTGAAGCTTTCTTT
TRBV18,-,TRBJ2-7,TRBD2,14,CASSRTSGDYEQYF,TGTGCCAGCTCCCGGACTAGCGGTGATTACGAGCAGTACTTC
TRBV5-4,-,TRBJ2-4,-,15,CASSLAGVGENIQYF,TGTGCCAGCAGCTTGGCAGGGGTTGGGGAAAACATTCAGTACTTC
TRBV4-3,-,TRBJ1-6,TRBD1,14,CASSQGQGTSPLHF,TGCGCCAGCAGCCAAGGACAGGGTACTTCACCCCTCCACTTT
TRBV30,-,TRBJ1-4,TRBD1,12,CAGAQGHEKLFF,TGTGCCGGAGCACAGGGGCATGAAAAACTGTTTTTT
TRBV15,once,TRBJ2-3,-,13,CATSSGSTDTQYF,TGTGCCACCAGCAGTGGCAGCACAGATACGCAGTATTTT
TRBV7-5,-,TRBJ2-7,-,18,CARSPGLAGGPDRHEQYF,TGTGCCAGAAGCCCCGGACTAGCGGGAGGGCCGGATAGGCACGAGCAGTACTTC
TRBV5-1,-,TRBJ2-1,-,14,CASSLVLVSGEQFF,TGCGCCAGCAGCTTGGTCCTAGTTTCGGGTGAGCAGTTCTTC
TRBV19,-,TRBJ1-1,-,13,CASSVRTEDEAFF,TGTGCCAGTAGTGTTCGGACAGAAGATGAAGCTTTCTTT
TRBV4-1,-,TRBJ2-1,TRBD2,16,CASSQEVAGRYNEQFF,TGCGCCAGCAGCCAAGAGGTAGCGGGTCGGTACAATGAGCAGTTCTTC
TRBV6-5,-,TRBJ1-6,-,15,CASSSLGSWYSPLHF,TGTGCCAGCAGTTCATTAGGGAGTTGGTATTCACCCCTCCACTTT
TRBV10-3,-,TRBJ1-1,-,15,CAISESSAAGTEAFF,TGTGCCATCAGTGAGTCTAGTGCCGCGGGCACTGAAGCTTTCTTT
TRBV7-9,-,TRBJ1-1,-,14,CASSLGFRVTEAFF,TGTGCCAGCAGCTTAGGTTTTAGAGTAACTGAAGCTTTCTTT
TRBV24-1,-,TRBJ1-2,-,13,CATSPEENYGYTF,TGTGCCACCAGTCCGGAGGAAAACTATGGCTACACCTTC
TRBV27,-,TRBJ2-2,-,17,CASSLSSRAGEAGELFF,TGTGCCAGCAGTTTATCTAGCCGGGCAGGGGAAGCCGGGGAGCTGTTTTTT
TRBV7-9,-,TRBJ1-1,-,12,CASSSGGTEAFF,TGTGCCAGCAGCTCGGGAGGGACTGAAGCTTTCTTT
TRBV5-4,-,TRBJ2-5,-,15,CASSLVPHPGETQYF,TGTGCCAGCAGCTTGGTCCCGCACCCGGGGGAGACCCAGTACTTC
TRBV7-9,-,TRBJ1-1,-,13,CASSLKGGTEAFF,TGTGCCAGCAGCTTAAAAGGGGGCACTGAAGCTTTCTTT
TRBV6-6,-,TRBJ2-7,TRBD2,15,CASRTRTSGRHEQYF,TGTGCCAGCAGAACCAGGACTAGCGGGAGGCACGAGCAGTACTTC
TRBV30,-,TRBJ1-1,-,15,CAWSVAGGRDTEAFF,TGTGCCTGGAGTGTAGCGGGGGGGAGGGACACTGAAGCTTTCTTT
TRBV28,-,TRBJ1-5,-,15,CASSFGQASNQPQHF,TGTGCCAGCAGTTTTGGGCAGGCGAGCAATCAGCCCCAGCATTTT
TRBV9,-,TRBJ1-2,-,15,CASSPSGRGVYGYTF,TGTGCCAGCAGCCCCTCCGGGCGGGGTGTGTATGGCTACACCTTC
TRBV25-1,-,TRBJ2-6,TRBD2,17,CASSLPGGISGANVLTF,TGTGCCAGCAGCCTTCCGGGAGGGATCTCTGGGGCCAACGTCCTGACTTTC
TRBV28,once,TRBJ1-6,TRBD1,15,CASKTRQGLYSPLHF,TGTGCCAGCAAAACCAGACAGGGGTTATATTCACCCCTCCACTTT